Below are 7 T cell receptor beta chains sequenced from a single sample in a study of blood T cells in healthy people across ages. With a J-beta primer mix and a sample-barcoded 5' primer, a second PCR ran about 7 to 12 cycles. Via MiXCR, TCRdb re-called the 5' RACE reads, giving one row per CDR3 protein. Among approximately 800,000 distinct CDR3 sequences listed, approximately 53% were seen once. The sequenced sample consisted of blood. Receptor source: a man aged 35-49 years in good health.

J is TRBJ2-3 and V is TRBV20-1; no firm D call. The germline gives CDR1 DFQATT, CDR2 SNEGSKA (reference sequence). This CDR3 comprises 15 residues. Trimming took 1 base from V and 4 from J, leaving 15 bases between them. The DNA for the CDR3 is TGCAGTGCTAGAGCGGCGAGGTCATTCGCAGATACGCAGTATTTT. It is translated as CSARAARSFADTQYF.

The DNA of the CDR3 is TGTGCCAGCAGTTACGCCGGACAGGGGACGTACGAGCAGTACTTC. Amino acids: CASSYAGQGTYEQYF. V gene TRBV6-5 combines with J gene TRBJ2-4; 9 bases align to TRBD1. TRBJ2-7 explains the end of the DNA better; the J call may be wrong. Germline V gene data show CDR1 as MNHEY and CDR2 as SVGAGI. The CDR3 is 15 residues long.

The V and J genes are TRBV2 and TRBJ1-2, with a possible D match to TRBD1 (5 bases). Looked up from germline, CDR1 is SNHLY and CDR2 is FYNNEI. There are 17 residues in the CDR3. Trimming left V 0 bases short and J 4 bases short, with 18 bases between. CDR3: CASSEALSGVVRYGYTF. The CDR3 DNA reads TGTGCCAGCAGTGAAGCGCTTTCGGGGGTGGTGCGCTATGGCTACACCTTC.

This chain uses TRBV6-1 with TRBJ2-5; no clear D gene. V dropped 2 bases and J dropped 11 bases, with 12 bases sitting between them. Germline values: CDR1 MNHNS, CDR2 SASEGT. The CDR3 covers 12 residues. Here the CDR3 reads CASSENFNEQYF. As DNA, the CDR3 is TGTGCCAGCAGTGAAAATTTCAATGAGCAGTACTTC.

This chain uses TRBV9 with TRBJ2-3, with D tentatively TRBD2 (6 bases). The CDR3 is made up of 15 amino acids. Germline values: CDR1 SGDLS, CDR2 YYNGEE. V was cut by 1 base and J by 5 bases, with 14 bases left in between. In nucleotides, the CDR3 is TGTGCCAGCAGCGTACTACCGAAGGGAGGAGATACGCAGTATTTT. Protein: CASSVLPKGGDTQYF.

This chain's CDR3 is CSAREVRDQPQHF. CDR3 DNA sequence: TGCAGTGCTAGAGAGGTCCGCGATCAGCCCCAGCATTTT. The chain uses TRBV20-1 and TRBJ1-5; D remains ambiguous. The CDR3 has 13 residues. Trimming left V 0 bases short and J 5 bases short, with 8 bases between. CDR1 and CDR2 (germline): DFQATT, SNEGSKA (reference sequence).

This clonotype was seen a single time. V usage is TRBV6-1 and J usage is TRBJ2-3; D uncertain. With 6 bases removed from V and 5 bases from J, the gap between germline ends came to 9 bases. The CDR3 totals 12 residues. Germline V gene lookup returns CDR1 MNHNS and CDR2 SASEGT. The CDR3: CASRASGDTQYF. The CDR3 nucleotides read TGTGCCAGCAGGGCCTCAGGAGATACGCAGTATTTT.